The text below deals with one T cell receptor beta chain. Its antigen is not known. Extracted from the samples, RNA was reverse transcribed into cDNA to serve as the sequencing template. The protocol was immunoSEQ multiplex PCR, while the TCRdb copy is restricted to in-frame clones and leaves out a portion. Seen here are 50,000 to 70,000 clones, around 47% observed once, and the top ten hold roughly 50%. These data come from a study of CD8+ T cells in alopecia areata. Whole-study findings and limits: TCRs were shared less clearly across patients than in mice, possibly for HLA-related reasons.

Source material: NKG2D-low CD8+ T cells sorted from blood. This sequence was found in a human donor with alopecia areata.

The chain's CDR3 is CASSLGLPKLADTQYF. The CDR3 coding sequence is TGTGCCAGCAGCTTGGGGCTGCCCAAATTGGCAGATACGCAGTATTTT. The rearrangement joins TRBV5-4 to TRBJ2-3, with D uncertain. Trimming shortened V by 0 bases and J by 4 bases, and 15 bases separated the two germline ends. The CDR3 runs 16 residues. Germline CDR1 SGHNT, CDR2 YYREEE (reference sequence).